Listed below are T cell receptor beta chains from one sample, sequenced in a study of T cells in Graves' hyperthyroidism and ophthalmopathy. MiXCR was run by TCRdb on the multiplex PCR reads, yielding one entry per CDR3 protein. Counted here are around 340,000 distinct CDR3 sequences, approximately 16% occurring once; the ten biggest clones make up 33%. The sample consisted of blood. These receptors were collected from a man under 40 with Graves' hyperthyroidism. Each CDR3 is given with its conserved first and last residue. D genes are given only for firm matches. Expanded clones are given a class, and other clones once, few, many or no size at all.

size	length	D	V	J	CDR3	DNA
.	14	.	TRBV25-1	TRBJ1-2	CASSDHTDYYGYTF	TGTGCCAGCAGTGACCACACAGATTACTATGGCTACACCTTC
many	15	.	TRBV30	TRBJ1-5	CAWSGGGFSNQPQHF	TGTGCCTGGAGCGGGGGGGGCTTTAGCAATCAGCCCCAGCATTTT
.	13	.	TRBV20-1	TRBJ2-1	CSASAGRNNEQFF	TGCAGTGCTAGCGCTGGAAGAAACAATGAGCAGTTCTTC
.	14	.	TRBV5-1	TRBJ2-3	CTSKGAGSTDTQYF	TGCACCAGCAAGGGTGCCGGCTCCACAGATACGCAGTATTTT
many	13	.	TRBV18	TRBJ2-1	CASSPNRYNEQFF	TGTGCCAGCTCACCTAACAGGTACAATGAGCAGTTCTTC
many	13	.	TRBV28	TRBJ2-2	CATMKTNTGELFF	TGTGCCACAATGAAGACGAACACCGGGGAGCTGTTTTTT
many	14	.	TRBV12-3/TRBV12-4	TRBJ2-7	CASSLSFGSNEQYF	TGTGCCAGCAGTTTATCATTCGGGTCGAACGAGCAGTACTTC
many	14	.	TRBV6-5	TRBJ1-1	CASSYADSGTEAFF	TGTGCCAGCAGTTACGCTGACAGTGGTACTGAAGCTTTCTTT
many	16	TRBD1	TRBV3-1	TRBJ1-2	CASSQTLTGAHYGYTF	TGTGCCAGCAGCCAAACGTTGACAGGGGCGCACTATGGCTACACCTTC
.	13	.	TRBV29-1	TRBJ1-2	CSVEVPTAYGYTF	TGCAGCGTTGAAGTTCCGACAGCCTATGGCTACACCTTC
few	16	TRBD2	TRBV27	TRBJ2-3	CASSTGTSGFTDTQYF	TGTGCCAGCAGTACCGGGACTAGCGGCTTCACAGATACGCAGTATTTT
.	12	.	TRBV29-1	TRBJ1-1	CSVPNVGREAFF	TGCAGCGTCCCAAACGTGGGACGGGAAGCTTTCTTT
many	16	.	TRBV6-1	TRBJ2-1	CASSYYPEGSYNEQFF	TGTGCCAGCAGTTATTATCCGGAGGGGTCCTACAATGAGCAGTTCTTC
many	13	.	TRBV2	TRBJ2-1	CASSAGTYNEQFF	TGTGCCAGCAGTGCAGGGACCTACAATGAGCAGTTCTTC
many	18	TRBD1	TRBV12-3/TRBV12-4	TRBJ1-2	CASSPAPTGVTPPYGYTF	TGTGCCAGCAGCCCCGCGCCTACAGGGGTAACGCCCCCGTATGGCTACACCTTC
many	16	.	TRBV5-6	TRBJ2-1	CASSLVGGGSGHEQFF	TGTGCCAGCAGCTTGGTGGGAGGGGGATCCGGCCATGAGCAGTTCTTC
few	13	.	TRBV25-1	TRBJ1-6	CASSEWPDSPLHF	TGTGCCAGCAGTGAATGGCCAGATTCACCCCTCCACTTT
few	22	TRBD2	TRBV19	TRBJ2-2	CASSIGSPGTSGSPAGTGELFF	TGTGCCAGTAGTATAGGTTCCCCCGGGACTAGCGGGAGTCCCGCGGGCACCGGGGAGCTGTTTTTT
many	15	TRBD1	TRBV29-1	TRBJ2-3	CSVEVGQGMTDTQYF	TGCAGCGTTGAAGTGGGACAGGGGATGACAGATACGCAGTATTTT
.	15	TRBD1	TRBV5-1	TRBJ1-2	CASSSGTASNYGYTF	TGCGCCAGCAGCTCGGGGACAGCCTCCAACTATGGCTACACCTTC
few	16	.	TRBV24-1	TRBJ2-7	CATSDRTAHPPYEQYF	TGTGCCACCAGTGATCGGACAGCTCACCCTCCCTACGAGCAGTACTTC
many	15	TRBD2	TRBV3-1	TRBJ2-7	CASSLGLAGGFEQYF	TGTGCCAGCAGCCTAGGACTAGCGGGAGGTTTCGAGCAGTACTTC
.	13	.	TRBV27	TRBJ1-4	CAALGVLVEKLFF	TGTGCGGCTTTGGGGGTTCTAGTTGAAAAACTGTTTTTT
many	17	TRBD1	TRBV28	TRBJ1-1	CASSSVRRGRGNTEAFF	TGTGCCAGCAGTTCGGTCCGCAGGGGGCGCGGGAACACTGAAGCTTTCTTT
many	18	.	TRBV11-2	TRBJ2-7	CASSLGGAGGNPSYEQYF	TGTGCCAGCAGCTTAGGGGGAGCCGGGGGCAATCCCTCCTACGAGCAGTACTTC
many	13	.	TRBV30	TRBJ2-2	CAWKWGSPGELFF	TGTGCCTGGAAGTGGGGGAGTCCCGGGGAGCTGTTTTTT
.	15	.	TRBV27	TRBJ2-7	CASSRGADSSYEQYF	TGTGCCAGCAGTCGGGGGGCGGATAGCTCCTACGAGCAGTACTTC
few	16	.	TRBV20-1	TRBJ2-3	CSANRGGGGSTDTQYF	TGCAGTGCTAACCGCGGCGGGGGCGGGAGCACAGATACGCAGTATTTT
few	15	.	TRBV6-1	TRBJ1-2	CASSEFWGGAYGYTF	TGTGCCAGCAGTGAATTCTGGGGGGGGGCCTATGGCTACACCTTC
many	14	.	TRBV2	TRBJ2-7	CASSEEGQSYEQYF	TGTGCCAGCAGTGAAGAAGGGCAGTCCTACGAGCAGTACTTC
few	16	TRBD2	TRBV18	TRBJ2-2	CASSPRSGSDTGELFF	TGTGCCAGCTCACCACGTAGCGGGAGTGACACCGGGGAGCTGTTTTTT
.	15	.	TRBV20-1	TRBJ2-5	CSATPQGTIQETQYF	TGCAGTGCAACCCCCCAAGGGACAATCCAAGAGACCCAGTACTTC
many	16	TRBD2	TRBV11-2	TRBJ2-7	CASSFGPGGRVKEQYF	TGTGCCAGCAGCTTTGGGCCCGGCGGGAGGGTTAAGGAGCAGTACTTC
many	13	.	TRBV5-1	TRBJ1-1	CASSLGGSTEAFF	TGCGCCAGCAGCTTGGGGGGGAGCACTGAAGCTTTCTTT
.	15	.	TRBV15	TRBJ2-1	CATPAPNGSYNEQFF	TGTGCCACCCCGGCGCCCAACGGGTCCTACAATGAGCAGTTCTTC
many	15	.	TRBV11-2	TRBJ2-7	CASSPVRGASYEQYF	TGTGCCAGCAGCCCCGTACGGGGGGCGAGTTACGAGCAGTACTTC
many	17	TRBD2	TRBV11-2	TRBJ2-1	CASSSRTSGSVYNEQFF	TGTGCCAGCAGTTCTAGGACTAGCGGGAGTGTATACAATGAGCAGTTCTTC
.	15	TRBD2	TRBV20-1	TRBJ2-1	CSAPRPGLEIGEQFF	TGCAGTGCCCCTCGCCCGGGACTAGAAATCGGTGAGCAGTTCTTC
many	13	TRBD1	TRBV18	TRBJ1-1	CASTNRQGAEAFF	TGTGCCAGCACCAACCGACAGGGAGCTGAAGCTTTCTTT
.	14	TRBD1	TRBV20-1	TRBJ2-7	CSAIQPGQGYEQYF	TGCAGTGCCATTCAACCGGGACAGGGGTACGAGCAGTACTTC
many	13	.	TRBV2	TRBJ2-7	CASRRDWSYEQYF	TGTGCCAGCAGGAGGGATTGGTCCTACGAGCAGTACTTC
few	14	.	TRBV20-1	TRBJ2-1	CSAPSMGRAGEQFF	TGCAGTGCTCCGTCAATGGGTAGGGCGGGTGAGCAGTTCTTC
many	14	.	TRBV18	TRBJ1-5	CASSPKGEGQPQHF	TGTGCCAGCTCACCAAAAGGGGAAGGTCAGCCCCAGCATTTT
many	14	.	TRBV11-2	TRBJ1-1	CASSTRTEGDEAFF	TGTGCCAGCAGCACCCGGACTGAAGGGGATGAAGCTTTCTTT
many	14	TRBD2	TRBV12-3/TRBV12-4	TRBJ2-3	CASSRTSGTDTQYF	TGTGCCAGCAGCCGGACTAGCGGGACAGATACGCAGTATTTT
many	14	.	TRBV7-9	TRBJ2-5	CASSLGGTRGTQYF	TGTGCCAGCAGCTTAGGAGGCACTCGAGGGACCCAGTACTTC
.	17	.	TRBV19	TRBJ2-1	CASSPSVAGGSYNEQFF	TGTGCCAGTAGTCCCAGTGTAGCCGGGGGCTCCTACAATGAGCAGTTCTTC
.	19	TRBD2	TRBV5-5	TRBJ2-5	CASSRGQADGLAGMQTQYF	TGTGCCAGCAGCCGGGGACAGGCCGACGGACTAGCGGGAATGCAGACCCAGTACTTC